What follows is one T cell receptor beta chain and its context. Antigen: not known. This record comes from a study of graft-versus-host responses after intestinal transplantation. V was pared by 4 bases and J by 0 bases, with 16 bases between. The germline V gene has CDR1 SEHNR and CDR2 FQNEAQ (reference sequence). The CDR3 consists of 16 residues. Assay used: immunoSEQ multiplex PCR; TCRdb lists only in-frame clones, some missing. In the table there are approximately 89,000 clones, about 93% of which are singletons. General study results and limits: Patients with graft-donor T cell macrochimerism had high graft-versus-host to host-versus-graft clonal ratios in allografts.

V is TRBV7-9 and J is TRBJ2-7; D perhaps matches TRBD2 (5 bases). Sequencing was performed on unstimulated CD8+ T cells sorted from spleen or lymph node cells, taken before transplant. This receptor was taken from a human donor who was the organ donor for an intestinal transplant. DNA for the CDR3: TGTGCCAGCAGCTGGGGTCCAGCGGTTAGCTCCTACGAGCAGTACTTC. This sequence encodes CASSWGPAVSSYEQYF.